This TCR beta chain came from a study of preoperative IRX-2 immunotherapy in early breast cancer. Some clones are missing from TCRdb's copy, which holds only in-frame ones; the method was immunoSEQ multiplex PCR. The table lists roughly 30,000 clones, 70% to 85% of them singletons. Treatment of the sample: preoperative locoregional IRX-2 cytokine immunotherapy. Preoperative locoregional IRX-2 cytokine immunotherapy was tested in the phase Ib source study. Trimming left V 1 base short and J 2 bases short, with 11 bases between. The CDR3 length is 15 residues. Germline V gene data show CDR1 as LNHNV and CDR2 as YYDKDF (reference sequence).

The V and J genes are TRBV15 and TRBJ1-2; possibly TRBD1 for D (5 bases). This sequence originates from a human donor with breast cancer. This material was collected from a patient treated with IRX-2 immunotherapy. CDR3: CATSRGDSGNYGYTF. For the CDR3, the DNA is TGTGCCACCAGCAGAGGTGACAGTGGCAACTATGGCTACACCTTC.